Below, 18 T cell receptor beta chains from the same sample are listed, as sequenced in a study of response to subunit inactivated influenza vaccine. TCRdb called the RT-PCR reads again in MiXCR, with one record for every CDR3 protein. Of about 540,000 distinct CDR3 sequences listed, around 21% were seen once; the top ten hold approximately 2.9%. A further study also used this sample, focusing on T cells expressing NK-cell markers. From that study: Scientists made TCR beta cDNA using 5'RACE template switching with UMIs.

The sample was CD4+ T cells sorted from PBMCs, taken 12 days after vaccination. The receptor source for this set is a man over 45 who received an inactivated influenza vaccine.

The rearrangement joins TRBV20-1 to TRBJ2-5; D not resolved. Germline values: CDR1 DFQATT, CDR2 SNEGSKA (reference sequence). The CDR3 has 13 amino acids. V was cut by 1 base and J by 2 bases, with 8 bases left in between. CDR3 sequence (DNA): TGCAGTGCTAGAGTCTCCCATCAAGAGACCCAGTACTTC. It codes for CSARVSHQETQYF.

This clonotype turned up a few times. The V call is TRBV20-1, the J call TRBJ2-3; TRBD1 is a possible D gene (6 bases). Germline lookup yields CDR1 DFQATT and CDR2 SNEGSKA (reference sequence). The CDR3 is 16 residues long. Trimming took 6 bases from V and 2 from J, leaving 21 bases between them. CDR3 sequence reads: CSALRGFSGDTDTQYF. The CDR3 nucleotides read TGCAGTGCCCTAAGGGGGTTTTCGGGTGACACAGATACGCAGTATTTT.

V and J are TRBV5-1 and TRBJ2-5; 9 nucleotides match TRBD1. The CDR3 has 15 residues. CDR1 and CDR2 (germline): SGHRS, YFSETQ. J was trimmed by 5 bases and V by 4 bases; bases with no gene match: 9. CDR3 DNA: TGCGCCAGCAGCGTCGGGACAGGGAGAGGGGAGACCCAGTACTTC. Protein sequence: CASSVGTGRGETQYF.

This clonotype was counted only a few times. CDR3 coding DNA: TGTGCCAGCAGTTTAACATTTCGGACTAGCGGACACACAGATACGCAGTATTTT. It specifies CASSLTFRTSGHTDTQYF. This chain links TRBV27 with TRBJ2-3, with 10 bases identical to TRBD2. Looked up from germline, CDR1 is MNHEY and CDR2 is SMNVEV (reference sequence). J gave up 2 bases and V 2 bases, and 10 bases lay outside the gene matches. The CDR3 has 18 amino acids.

Only a few counts were recorded for this clonotype. This rearrangement joins TRBV6-2 or TRBV6-3 to TRBJ1-5, with D perhaps matching TRBD1 (6 bases). The CDR3 totals 14 residues. Trimming took off 6 bases at V and 2 bases at J, with 11 bases between the two ends. The germline gives CDR1 MNHEY, CDR2 SVGEGT. Here the CDR3 DNA reads TGTGCCAGCAGCAAACAGGGAGGCAATCAGCCCCAGCATTTT. This codes for CASSKQGGNQPQHF.

This clonotype was counted only a few times. The J gene is TRBJ2-3, the V gene TRBV4-2; maybe TRBD2 (5 bases). The V end lost 2 bases, the J end lost 3 bases, and 18 bases lay between the germline ends. Germline assignment: CDR1 LGHNA and CDR2 YNFKEQ. CDR3 length equals 17 residues. CDR3 in amino acids: CASSQNYRGRGTDTQYF. CDR3 DNA sequence: TGTGCCAGCAGCCAAAACTATCGGGGTCGGGGTACAGATACGCAGTATTTT.

This clonotype was seen many times. J is TRBJ2-1 and V is TRBV7-9; the D gene is possibly TRBD2 (5 bases). The ends were cut back, 4 bases at V and 8 bases at J, with 18 bases in the middle. Germline-derived CDR1 and CDR2 are SEHNR and FQNEAQ (reference sequence). The CDR3 loop spans 15 amino acids. The CDR3 loop is CASSSKALEGDEQFF. The CDR3 DNA reads TGTGCCAGCAGCTCTAAGGCCCTCGAGGGCGATGAGCAGTTCTTC.

This clonotype has more than one count but fewer than ten. The genes are TRBV4-2 and TRBJ2-2; D assignment may be TRBD1 or TRBD2 (7 bases each). Trimming took off 0 bases at V and 5 bases at J, with 13 bases between the two ends. The length of the CDR3 is 16 residues. Germline loops: CDR1 LGHNA, CDR2 YNFKEQ. The CDR3 DNA reads TGTGCCAGCAGCCAAGAAACCAGGGGGGGAACCGGGGAGCTGTTTTTT. Translated, it gives CASSQETRGGTGELFF.

The table lists this clonotype with a few counts. The gene calls are TRBV7-2 and TRBJ2-2; D possibly corresponds to TRBD2 (5 bases). CDR3 length equals 15 residues. With 0 bases removed from V and 4 bases from J, the gap between germline ends came to 9 bases. The germline V gene has CDR1 SGHTA and CDR2 FQGNSA. The CDR3 here is CASSLASRGTGELFF. As DNA, the CDR3 is TGTGCCAGCAGCTTAGCCTCCCGGGGCACCGGGGAGCTGTTTTTT. Supplemented by reference TRBV7-2 and TRBJ2-2, the full variable domain reads GAGVSQSPSNKVTEKGKDVELRCDPISGHTALYWYRQSLGQGLEFLIYFQGNSAPDKSGLPSDRFSAERTGGSVSTLTIQRTQQEDSAVYLCASSLASRGTGELFFGEGSRLTVL.

The chain combines TRBV18 with TRBJ2-3, with D perhaps matching TRBD2 (5 bases). This CDR3 has 14 amino acids. V gave up 2 bases and J gave up 6 bases, with 12 bases separating them. Germline V CDR1 and CDR2: KGHSH, LQKENI. The CDR3 DNA sequence: TGTGCCAGCTCACCAGGTGGGAGAGGTGATACGCAGTATTTT. Encoded protein: CASSPGGRGDTQYF.

This clonotype has more than one count but fewer than ten. The chain links TRBV10-3 to TRBJ2-2; 10 positions match TRBD1. The V gene's germline CDR1 is ENHRY and CDR2 SYGVKD. The CDR3 consists of 16 residues. J was trimmed by 4 bases and V by 4 bases; bases with no gene match: 6. CDR3 amino acids: CAISGFDRGLTGELFF. CDR3 sequence (DNA): TGTGCCATCAGTGGGTTCGACAGGGGGCTCACCGGGGAGCTGTTTTTT.

This sequence joins TRBV30 and TRBJ2-7; possibly TRBD1 for D (5 bases). In germline, CDR1 is GTSNPN, CDR2 SVGIG (reference sequence). Trimming took 3 bases from V and 3 from J, leaving 15 bases between them. The CDR3 runs to 14 residues. For the CDR3, the DNA is TGTGCCTGGAGCAGGGCAGGCGGAGTCTACGAGCAGTACTTC. Protein sequence: CAWSRAGGVYEQYF.

The V gene is TRBV7-9, the J gene TRBJ2-7, with 8 nucleotides matching TRBD1. The V and J ends lost 2 bases and 6 bases, in that order; junction bases with no gene match: 6. Germline-derived CDR1 and CDR2 are SEHNR and FQNEAQ (reference sequence). This CDR3 has 14 residues. The CDR3 DNA reads TGTGCCAGCAGCTTATCGCCAGGGGGCGCCGAGCAGTACTTC. The encoded protein is CASSLSPGGAEQYF.

In its sample, this clonotype was seen a few times. V is TRBV14 and J is TRBJ2-3; no firm D call. Trimming shortened V by 4 bases and J by 3 bases, and 11 bases separated the two germline ends. Germline V CDR1 and CDR2: SGHDN, FVKESK. The CDR3 contains 14 residues. The CDR3 DNA is TGTGCCAGCAGCCTGAATTCACGGACAGATACGCAGTATTTT. Protein product: CASSLNSRTDTQYF.

V and J are TRBV24-1 and TRBJ2-5; 9 nucleotides align to TRBD2. CDR1 is KGHDR, CDR2 SFDVKD, per germline. The CDR3 covers 17 residues. Trimming took 5 bases from V and 0 from J; bases not matched to a gene: 9. Here the CDR3 reads CATSVLTGTSNQETQYF. CDR3 DNA sequence: TGTGCCACCAGTGTTCTAACCGGGACTAGCAACCAAGAGACCCAGTACTTC.

This sequence joins TRBV4-3 and TRBJ2-2; D may be TRBD1 (5 bases). The CDR3 runs 16 residues. With 0 bases removed from V and 6 bases from J, the gap between germline ends came to 14 bases. In germline, CDR1 is LGHNA, CDR2 YSLEER. The DNA for the CDR3 is TGCGCCAGCAGCCAAGATCGGCAGGGCGGTTCCGGGGAGCTGTTTTTT. It yields the protein CASSQDRQGGSGELFF.

V and J are TRBV7-6 and TRBJ2-3; TRBD2 is a possible D gene (5 bases). The CDR3 is 15 residues long. Germline V gene lookup returns CDR1 SGHVS and CDR2 FNYEAQ. V lost 5 bases, J lost 1 base, and 13 bases lay in between. The CDR3 sequence: CASSRGPVGTDTQYF. The DNA for the CDR3 is TGTGCCAGCAGCCGCGGGCCAGTGGGCACAGATACGCAGTATTTT.

The rearrangement uses TRBV14 and TRBJ2-3; possible D gene TRBD1, 5 bases. This CDR3 comprises 14 residues. The V gene's germline CDR1 is SGHDN and CDR2 FVKESK. The V end was cut by 5 bases, the J end by 1 base, with 10 bases between. CDR3 residues: CASSAIQGTDTQYF. For the CDR3, the DNA is TGTGCCAGCAGCGCGATACAGGGCACAGATACGCAGTATTTT.